These T cell receptor beta chains were read from a single sample in a study of metastatic and nonmetastatic thyroid tumors. Through MiXCR, TCRdb re-clonotyped the PCR reads. The table lists 70,000 or so clones, 14% of them singletons. The sequenced sample consisted of blood. The receptors were sampled from a male donor with papillary thyroid cancer or a benign thyroid nodule (not recorded which). Some clones in this sample may be carry-over from other donors' samples. Both conserved end residues are part of each CDR3. The D gene is left open where the match is weak. A row's size may be missing; if present it is once, few, many or a size class.

many TRBJ1-3 TRBV30 . TGTGCCTGGACGGCTGTGTCGGGGGATTCCTTGTATTTT CAWTAVSGDSLYF
many TRBJ1-5 TRBV20-1 . TGCAGTGCCAGCGGGACCCGGGGCAATCAGCCCCAGCATTTT CSASGTRGNQPQHF
many TRBJ2-1 TRBV5-1 TRBD2 TGCGCCAGCAGCCTAACCGGGACTAGCGGAACTGGAGGCTACAATGAGCAGTTCTTC CASSLTGTSGTGGYNEQFF
many TRBJ2-3 TRBV5-4 . TGTGCCAGCAGCTCCCCAGGGCCTAGCACAGATACGCAGTATTTT CASSSPGPSTDTQYF
. TRBJ2-2 TRBV18 . TGTGCCAGCTCACCAAGTGGACAGAACACCGGGAAGCTGTTTTTT CASSPSGQNTGKLFF
. TRBJ2-2 TRBV19 . TGTGCCACCCCCAGGTGTAGCGGGGAGCTGTTTTTT CATPRCSGELFF
many TRBJ1-5 TRBV19 TRBD1 TGTGCCAGTAGTTCCTACAGGGGAGGGAGGACCCAGCATTTT CASSSYRGGRTQHF
. TRBJ2-7 TRBV5-1 TRBD2 TGCGCCAGCAGCTTGGAGGTAGCGGGAGAGTACGAGCAGTACTTC CASSLEVAGEYEQYF
. TRBJ2-7 TRBV7-2 . TGTGCCAGCAGCTTTTCAACCAGGGAGCAGTACTTC CASSFSTREQYF
. TRBJ1-1 TRBV7-2 TRBD1 TGTGCCAGCAGTGTAGCTGCTGGGACAGGCTTTGAAGCTTTCTTT CASSVAAGTGFEAFF
few TRBJ2-7 TRBV6-1 . TGTTCCAGCAGAAACGGGAGAGCCCCCTACGAGCAGTACTTC CSSRNGRAPYEQYF
many TRBJ1-2 TRBV6-1 TRBD1 TGTGCCAGCAGTTTCGGACAGGGAGGCTATGGCTACACCTTC CASSFGQGGYGYTF
many TRBJ1-2 TRBV5-1 . TGCGCCAGCAGCTTGGAGTGGGGAGGGGAAGGCTACACCTTC CASSLEWGGEGYTF
few TRBJ1-2 TRBV28 . TGTGCCAGCAGTTCCATCCTCCGTGACAGGCGTAACTATGGCTACACCTTC CASSSILRDRRNYGYTF
few TRBJ2-2 TRBV12-3/TRBV12-4 . TGTGCCAGCAGCTTCGTACAGGGCGGTCCCGGGGAGTTGTTTTTT CASSFVQGGPGELFF
many TRBJ1-2 TRBV11-2 . TGTGCCAGCAGCTTAGAGGATATTGCGCAGCTCTATGGCTACACCTTC CASSLEDIAQLYGYTF
. TRBJ1-1 TRBV2 . TGTGCCAGCAGTGAATGGGCCAAGAACACTGAAGCTTTCTTT CASSEWAKNTEAFF
many TRBJ1-5 TRBV5-1 . TGCGCCAGCAGCATGGGGGATGGAAATCAGCCCCAGCATTTT CASSMGDGNQPQHF
few TRBJ2-1 TRBV20-1 . TGCAGTGCTAGTAAAAGACAGAAGGGATACAATGAGAAGTTCTTC CSASKRQKGYNEKFF
many TRBJ2-1 TRBV27 TRBD1 TGTGCCAGCAGCCTGGGACAGGGGGCGTATGAGCAGTTCTTC CASSLGQGAYEQFF
many TRBJ2-1 TRBV27 . TGTGCCAGCAGCTTCTCTCCTAGCTACAATGAGCAGTTCTTC CASSFSPSYNEQFF
many TRBJ1-2 TRBV20-1 . TGCAGTGCCCAGGTTGGGGGGCCCAACTATGGCTACACCTTC CSAQVGGPNYGYTF
many TRBJ2-5 TRBV20-1 TRBD2 TGCAGTGCTAGAGATCCCCCGGGAGGGCTCGCGAAGACCCAGTACTTC CSARDPPGGLAKTQYF
few TRBJ1-6 TRBV6-1 TRBD1 TGTGCCAGCAGTGTACAGGGGGATTCACCCCTCCACTTT CASSVQGDSPLHF
many TRBJ1-2 TRBV27 . TGTGCCAGCAGTTCGGGGGGGCCCACCACCCCGGAGGGCTACACCTTC CASSSGGPTTPEGYTF
many TRBJ2-1 TRBV11-3 . TGTGCCAGCAGCTTAGGACGGGGAGGCAATGAGCAGTTCTTC CASSLGRGGNEQFF
many TRBJ2-1 TRBV27 . TGTGCCAGCAGTTTAAAACCTTACAATGAGCAGTTCTTC CASSLKPYNEQFF
many TRBJ1-1 TRBV10-1 . TGCGCCAGCAGTGATCCTAAAGAGACTGGCACTGAAGCTTTCTTT CASSDPKETGTEAFF
few TRBJ2-3 TRBV9 TRBD1 TGTGCCAGCAGCGTAGCTACAGGGACAGGATATAACAGAGATACGCAGTATTTT CASSVATGTGYNRDTQYF
many TRBJ1-2 TRBV11-2 . TGTGCCAGCAGCTTAAGTCCTATCAACGGCTACACCTTC CASSLSPINGYTF
many TRBJ1-4 TRBV12-3/TRBV12-4 . TGTGCCAGCAGTTTAAACGGCAAACTGTTTTTT CASSLNGKLFF
few TRBJ2-2 TRBV6-2/TRBV6-3 TRBD2 TGTGCCAGCAGTTACCTAGCGGTGAACACCGGGGAGCTGTTTTTT CASSYLAVNTGELFF
many TRBJ2-3 TRBV7-9 . TGTGCCAGCACCAGCACAGATACGCAGTATTTT CASTSTDTQYF
many TRBJ1-5 TRBV25-1 TRBD1 TGTGCCAGCAGTGAATGGGGACAGTTAAAACGTAGCAATCAGCCCCAGCATTTT CASSEWGQLKRSNQPQHF
many TRBJ2-1 TRBV5-1 . TGCGCCAGCAGCTCGGGCATCTCCTACAATGAGCAGTTCTTC CASSSGISYNEQFF
many TRBJ2-5 TRBV27 . TGTGCCAGCAGTTTATCGGGGGAGACCCAGTACTTC CASSLSGETQYF
. TRBJ2-1 TRBV6-9 . TGTGCCAGCAGTTATGCGGGATATAATTACAATGAGCAGTTCTTC CASSYAGYNYNEQFF
few TRBJ2-7 TRBV25-1 . TGTGCCAGCAGTTATTCTATGGGGGGGCTGGGTGACGAGCAGTACTTC CASSYSMGGLGDEQYF
many TRBJ1-2 TRBV6-5 . TGTGCCAGCAGTTACTCGAAAGGGGATGGCTACACCTTC CASSYSKGDGYTF
many TRBJ1-1 TRBV30 . TGTGCCTGGAGCCTTACGGGGACTGAAGCTTTCTTT CAWSLTGTEAFF
. TRBJ2-2 TRBV3-1 TRBD2 TGTGCCAGCAGCCACGAGACTAGCGGGAACACCGGGGAGCTGTTTTTT CASSHETSGNTGELFF
many TRBJ2-1 TRBV27 TRBD2 TGTGCCAGCAGTTTAAGGACTAGCAGTTATGAGCAGTTCTTC CASSLRTSSYEQFF
many TRBJ1-2 TRBV6-2/TRBV6-3 . TGTGCCACCGCCGTGACAGCCATCGGCTACACCTTC CATAVTAIGYTF
. TRBJ2-1 TRBV20-1 . TGCAGTGCTAGACCCCCGAGGGGGGACAATGAGCAGTTCTTC CSARPPRGDNEQFF
few TRBJ1-1 TRBV11-2 TRBD1 TGTGCCAGCAGCGTAAAAGGACAGGCGACGTCGAACACTGAAGCTTTCTTT CASSVKGQATSNTEAFF
once TRBJ2-2 TRBV2 TRBD1 TGTGCCAGCAGTGTTCGCAGGGACAGGGAGGACACCGGGGATCCGTTTTTT CASSVRRDREDTGDPFF
many TRBJ2-7 TRBV11-1 . TGTGCCAGCAGCCCGCAGCGTGAAAACTACGAGCAGTACTTC CASSPQRENYEQYF
. TRBJ1-5 TRBV6-1 . TGTGCCAGCAGTCAAGGGATAAATAGCAATCAGCCCCAGCATTTT CASSQGINSNQPQHF
many TRBJ1-2 TRBV20-1 . TGCAGTGCTAGAGACGTCCGGGATCTCGAGTATGGCTACACCTTC CSARDVRDLEYGYTF
many TRBJ2-2 TRBV18 . TGTGCCAGCTCACCAGGGCAGGGGCCCTCCACCGGGGAGCTGTTTTTT CASSPGQGPSTGELFF
many TRBJ2-1 TRBV7-2 . TGTGCCAGCAACCGGGGGAGCTCCTACAATGAGCAGTTCTTC CASNRGSSYNEQFF
. TRBJ2-7 TRBV28 . TGTGCTACCCAGTCCGTGACGGCCTACGAGCAGTACTTC CATQSVTAYEQYF
many TRBJ2-2 TRBV11-3 . TGTGCCAGCAGCTCCGGGACATTGAACACCGGGGAGCTGTTTTTT CASSSGTLNTGELFF